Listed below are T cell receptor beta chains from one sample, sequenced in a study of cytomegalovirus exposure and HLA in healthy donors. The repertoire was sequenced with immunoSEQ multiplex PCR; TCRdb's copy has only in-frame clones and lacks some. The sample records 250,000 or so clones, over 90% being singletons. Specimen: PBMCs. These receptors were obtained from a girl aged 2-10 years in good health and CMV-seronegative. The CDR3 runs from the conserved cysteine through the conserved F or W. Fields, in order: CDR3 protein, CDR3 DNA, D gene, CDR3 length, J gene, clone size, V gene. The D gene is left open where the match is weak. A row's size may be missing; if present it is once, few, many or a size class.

cdr3_aa: CASRSPTGLGGYTF
cdr3_nt: TGTGCCAGCAGATCCCCTACAGGGTTGGGTGGCTACACCTTC
d_call: .
cdr3_length: 14
j_call: TRBJ1-2
clone_size: few
v_call: TRBV27

cdr3_aa: CAISSTDTPGAFF
cdr3_nt: TGTGCCATCAGTTCGACCGACACCCCAGGAGCTTTCTTT
d_call: .
cdr3_length: 13
j_call: TRBJ1-1
clone_size: few
v_call: TRBV10-3

cdr3_aa: CAWGDRGYGYTF
cdr3_nt: TGTGCCTGGGGGGACAGAGGCTATGGCTACACCTTC
d_call: TRBD1
cdr3_length: 12
j_call: TRBJ1-2
clone_size: .
v_call: TRBV30

cdr3_aa: CASTEGQGHEQYF
cdr3_nt: TGTGCCAGCACCGAAGGTCAGGGCCACGAGCAGTACTTC
d_call: .
cdr3_length: 13
j_call: TRBJ2-7
clone_size: .
v_call: TRBV5-6

cdr3_aa: CASSQRGQGAGNEQFF
cdr3_nt: TGCGCCAGCAGCCAACGAGGACAGGGGGCAGGAAATGAGCAGTTCTTC
d_call: TRBD1
cdr3_length: 16
j_call: TRBJ2-1
clone_size: .
v_call: TRBV4-1

cdr3_aa: CASSQQGGQYF
cdr3_nt: TGTGCCAGCTCTCAGCAGGGGGGCCAGTACTTC
d_call: .
cdr3_length: 11
j_call: TRBJ2-7
clone_size: .
v_call: TRBV18

cdr3_aa: CASSVSGSTYEQYF
cdr3_nt: TGTGCCAGCAGCGTTAGCGGGAGCACCTACGAGCAGTACTTC
d_call: TRBD2
cdr3_length: 14
j_call: TRBJ2-7
clone_size: .
v_call: TRBV6-5

cdr3_aa: CASSRRGRAYNEQFF
cdr3_nt: TGTGCCAGCAGCCGGCGCGGGAGGGCCTACAATGAGCAGTTCTTC
d_call: TRBD2
cdr3_length: 15
j_call: TRBJ2-1
clone_size: .
v_call: TRBV7-8

cdr3_aa: CASSESGVATNEKLFF
cdr3_nt: TGTGCCAGCAGTGAGTCGGGGGTGGCAACTAATGAAAAACTGTTTTTT
d_call: .
cdr3_length: 16
j_call: TRBJ1-4
clone_size: .
v_call: TRBV2

cdr3_aa: CASSEVGQTYEQYF
cdr3_nt: TGTGCCAGCAGTGAAGTGGGGCAGACCTACGAGCAGTACTTC
d_call: .
cdr3_length: 14
j_call: TRBJ2-7
clone_size: .
v_call: TRBV6-1

cdr3_aa: CAWSARTGPKNYGYTF
cdr3_nt: TGTGCCTGGAGTGCCAGGACAGGGCCCAAGAACTATGGCTACACCTTC
d_call: TRBD1
cdr3_length: 16
j_call: TRBJ1-2
clone_size: .
v_call: TRBV30

cdr3_aa: CASSIRQGPNEQFF
cdr3_nt: TGTGCCAGCAGCATTAGACAGGGCCCCAATGAGCAGTTCTTC
d_call: TRBD1
cdr3_length: 14
j_call: TRBJ2-1
clone_size: .
v_call: TRBV5-4

cdr3_aa: CAWQGTGDHHGYTF
cdr3_nt: TGTGCCTGGCAGGGGACAGGGGACCATCATGGCTACACCTTC
d_call: TRBD1
cdr3_length: 14
j_call: TRBJ1-2
clone_size: .
v_call: TRBV30

cdr3_aa: CASSFQGGDQPQHF
cdr3_nt: TGCGCCAGCAGCTTCCAAGGGGGTGATCAGCCCCAGCATTTT
d_call: .
cdr3_length: 14
j_call: TRBJ1-5
clone_size: once
v_call: TRBV5-1

cdr3_aa: CASSEAGGLNTEAFF
cdr3_nt: TGTGCCAGCAGTGAAGCAGGGGGATTGAACACTGAAGCTTTCTTT
d_call: .
cdr3_length: 15
j_call: TRBJ1-1
clone_size: .
v_call: TRBV6-1

cdr3_aa: CASRGGNTGELFF
cdr3_nt: TGTGCCAGCAGGGGAGGGAACACCGGGGAGCTGTTTTTT
d_call: .
cdr3_length: 13
j_call: TRBJ2-2
clone_size: once
v_call: TRBV9

cdr3_aa: CASRPRLAADTDTQYF
cdr3_nt: TGTGCCAGCAGACCTCGCCTAGCCGCTGACACAGATACGCAGTATTTT
d_call: .
cdr3_length: 16
j_call: TRBJ2-3
clone_size: .
v_call: TRBV7-9

cdr3_aa: CATSRDSEKLFF
cdr3_nt: TGTGCCACCAGCAGGGACAGCGAAAAACTGTTTTTT
d_call: .
cdr3_length: 12
j_call: TRBJ1-4
clone_size: .
v_call: TRBV15

cdr3_aa: CASETVQGGNQPQHF
cdr3_nt: TGTGCCAGTGAAACAGTACAGGGCGGCAATCAGCCCCAGCATTTT
d_call: .
cdr3_length: 15
j_call: TRBJ1-5
clone_size: .
v_call: TRBV19

cdr3_aa: CASKFGSSGGTQYF
cdr3_nt: TGCGCCAGCAAGTTCGGTAGCTCCGGGGGGACCCAGTACTTC
d_call: .
cdr3_length: 14
j_call: TRBJ2-5
clone_size: .
v_call: TRBV5-1

cdr3_aa: CASFGLAGGYEQFF
cdr3_nt: TGTGCCAGCTTTGGACTAGCGGGAGGTTATGAGCAGTTCTTC
d_call: TRBD2
cdr3_length: 14
j_call: TRBJ2-1
clone_size: .
v_call: TRBV6-6

cdr3_aa: CASSPGGLEETQYF
cdr3_nt: TGTGCCAGCAGCCCCGGGGGTTTGGAGGAGACCCAGTACTTC
d_call: .
cdr3_length: 14
j_call: TRBJ2-5
clone_size: once
v_call: TRBV6-5

cdr3_aa: CASSERGAGQTYEQYF
cdr3_nt: TGTGCCAGCAGTGAAAGGGGTGCGGGACAGACCTACGAGCAGTACTTC
d_call: .
cdr3_length: 16
j_call: TRBJ2-7
clone_size: .
v_call: TRBV2

cdr3_aa: CASSSRGRSQPQHF
cdr3_nt: TGTGCCAGCAGTTCCAGGGGTCGTAGTCAGCCCCAGCATTTT
d_call: .
cdr3_length: 14
j_call: TRBJ1-5
clone_size: .
v_call: TRBV27

cdr3_aa: CASTTSGGAGETQYF
cdr3_nt: TGCGCCAGCACTACTAGCGGGGGGGCCGGGGAGACCCAGTACTTC
d_call: TRBD2
cdr3_length: 15
j_call: TRBJ2-5
clone_size: .
v_call: TRBV5-1

cdr3_aa: CASSTSDFGEQFF
cdr3_nt: TGTGCTAGCAGTACAAGCGATTTCGGGGAGCAGTTCTTC
d_call: .
cdr3_length: 13
j_call: TRBJ2-1
clone_size: .
v_call: TRBV7-7

cdr3_aa: CASSLAVGVTGELFF
cdr3_nt: TGTGCTAGCAGCTTAGCAGTCGGGGTTACCGGGGAGCTGTTTTTT
d_call: .
cdr3_length: 15
j_call: TRBJ2-2
clone_size: once
v_call: TRBV7-7

cdr3_aa: CASGPDRNYGYTF
cdr3_nt: TGCGCCAGCGGACCGGACAGGAACTATGGCTACACCTTC
d_call: TRBD1
cdr3_length: 13
j_call: TRBJ1-2
clone_size: once
v_call: TRBV10-1

cdr3_aa: CASRRDSNTEAFF
cdr3_nt: TGTGCCAGCAGAAGAGACAGTAACACTGAAGCTTTCTTT
d_call: .
cdr3_length: 13
j_call: TRBJ1-1
clone_size: few
v_call: TRBV2

cdr3_aa: CASSPKTGGFTEAFF
cdr3_nt: TGTGCCAGCAGTCCAAAGACAGGGGGTTTCACTGAAGCTTTCTTT
d_call: TRBD1
cdr3_length: 15
j_call: TRBJ1-1
clone_size: .
v_call: TRBV6-1

cdr3_aa: CACRGPLYEQYF
cdr3_nt: TGTGCCTGCAGGGGGCCGCTATACGAGCAGTACTTC
d_call: TRBD1
cdr3_length: 12
j_call: TRBJ2-7
clone_size: .
v_call: TRBV30

cdr3_aa: CASSVGQGVGEQYF
cdr3_nt: TGTGCCAGCAGCGTAGGACAGGGCGTGGGCGAGCAGTACTTC
d_call: TRBD1
cdr3_length: 14
j_call: TRBJ2-7
clone_size: once
v_call: TRBV5-6

cdr3_aa: CASSDRVNQPQHF
cdr3_nt: TGCGCCAGCAGTGACAGGGTGAATCAGCCCCAGCATTTT
d_call: .
cdr3_length: 13
j_call: TRBJ1-5
clone_size: .
v_call: TRBV10-2

cdr3_aa: CASSSLDSNYGYTF
cdr3_nt: TGTGCCAGCAGTTCACTCGACAGTAACTATGGCTACACCTTC
d_call: .
cdr3_length: 14
j_call: TRBJ1-2
clone_size: .
v_call: TRBV27

cdr3_aa: CASSSNNSPLHF
cdr3_nt: TGTGCCAGCAGCTCCAATAATTCACCCCTCCACTTT
d_call: .
cdr3_length: 12
j_call: TRBJ1-6
clone_size: .
v_call: TRBV7-8

cdr3_aa: CASGSTGDQPQHF
cdr3_nt: TGTGCCAGCGGGTCGACAGGGGATCAGCCCCAGCATTTT
d_call: TRBD1
cdr3_length: 13
j_call: TRBJ1-5
clone_size: .
v_call: TRBV6-6

cdr3_aa: CASSLQGLNYGYTF
cdr3_nt: TGTGCCAGCAGCTTACAGGGCCTAAACTATGGCTACACCTTC
d_call: .
cdr3_length: 14
j_call: TRBJ1-2
clone_size: .
v_call: TRBV7-9

cdr3_aa: CTSSQVGRDSKNTEAFF
cdr3_nt: TGCACCAGCAGCCAAGTAGGCCGGGACAGCAAGAACACTGAAGCTTTCTTT
d_call: .
cdr3_length: 17
j_call: TRBJ1-1
clone_size: .
v_call: TRBV1

cdr3_aa: CASSQEDRVTYEQYF
cdr3_nt: TGCGCCAGCAGCCAAGAGGACAGGGTCACCTACGAGCAGTACTTC
d_call: TRBD1
cdr3_length: 15
j_call: TRBJ2-7
clone_size: .
v_call: TRBV4-1

cdr3_aa: CASMKGYYGYTF
cdr3_nt: TGCGCCAGCATGAAGGGGTACTATGGCTACACCTTC
d_call: .
cdr3_length: 12
j_call: TRBJ1-2
clone_size: .
v_call: TRBV10-2

cdr3_aa: CASSSRGRHYGYTF
cdr3_nt: TGTGCCAGCAGTTCCCGAGGGCGTCACTATGGCTACACCTTC
d_call: .
cdr3_length: 14
j_call: TRBJ1-2
clone_size: .
v_call: TRBV28

cdr3_aa: CASSENGFEGAYEQYF
cdr3_nt: TGCGCCAGCAGTGAAAACGGGTTCGAGGGGGCCTACGAGCAGTACTTC
d_call: .
cdr3_length: 16
j_call: TRBJ2-7
clone_size: .
v_call: TRBV10-1

cdr3_aa: CASTDSRHYSNQPQHF
cdr3_nt: TGTGCCAGCACGGACTCCCGGCACTATAGCAATCAGCCCCAGCATTTT
d_call: .
cdr3_length: 16
j_call: TRBJ1-5
clone_size: .
v_call: TRBV5-8

cdr3_aa: CASSLDSKNIQYF
cdr3_nt: TGTGCCAGCAGCTTAGACAGTAAAAACATTCAGTACTTC
d_call: .
cdr3_length: 13
j_call: TRBJ2-4
clone_size: once
v_call: TRBV7-9

cdr3_aa: CASSIRDSTYEQYF
cdr3_nt: TGTGCCAGTAGTATTCGGGACAGCACCTACGAGCAGTACTTC
d_call: TRBD1
cdr3_length: 14
j_call: TRBJ2-7
clone_size: .
v_call: TRBV19

cdr3_aa: CASSSGGRSSGNTIYF
cdr3_nt: TGTGCCAGCAGCTCCGGGGGAAGGAGCTCTGGAAACACCATATATTTT
d_call: .
cdr3_length: 16
j_call: TRBJ1-3
clone_size: .
v_call: TRBV7-9

cdr3_aa: CASSRTGSITEKLFF
cdr3_nt: TGTGCCAGCAGTCGCACAGGGTCAATAACTGAAAAACTGTTTTTT
d_call: .
cdr3_length: 15
j_call: TRBJ1-4
clone_size: .
v_call: TRBV6-5

cdr3_aa: CASSPAEDYQLFF
cdr3_nt: TGTGCCAGCTCCCCCGCAGAAGACTACCAACTGTTTTTT
d_call: .
cdr3_length: 13
j_call: TRBJ1-4
clone_size: .
v_call: TRBV18

cdr3_aa: CASSPLRGKQYF
cdr3_nt: TGTGCCAGCTCCCCATTGAGAGGGAAGCAGTACTTC
d_call: .
cdr3_length: 12
j_call: TRBJ2-7
clone_size: .
v_call: TRBV7-9

cdr3_aa: CASSPQGADNEKLFF
cdr3_nt: TGTGCCAGCTCACCCCAGGGGGCTGATAATGAAAAACTGTTTTTT
d_call: TRBD1
cdr3_length: 15
j_call: TRBJ1-4
clone_size: .
v_call: TRBV18

cdr3_aa: CASSLTTGPFYEQYF
cdr3_nt: TGTGCCAGCAGCTTAACGACAGGGCCTTTCTACGAGCAGTACTTC
d_call: TRBD1
cdr3_length: 15
j_call: TRBJ2-7
clone_size: .
v_call: TRBV7-9

cdr3_aa: CASSFKSEAFF
cdr3_nt: TGTGCCAGCAGCTTTAAGAGTGAAGCTTTCTTT
d_call: .
cdr3_length: 11
j_call: TRBJ1-1
clone_size: few
v_call: TRBV7-9

cdr3_aa: CASSQNARALNEKLFF
cdr3_nt: TGCGCCAGCAGCCAGAACGCACGAGCCCTTAATGAAAAACTGTTTTTT
d_call: .
cdr3_length: 16
j_call: TRBJ1-4
clone_size: .
v_call: TRBV4-1

cdr3_aa: CASSGQGGLQTQYF
cdr3_nt: TGTGCCAGCAGTGGACAAGGGGGCCTGCAGACCCAGTACTTC
d_call: TRBD1
cdr3_length: 14
j_call: TRBJ2-5
clone_size: .
v_call: TRBV6-1

cdr3_aa: CASSYPGQGTGEQYF
cdr3_nt: TGTGCCAGCAGTTACCCCGGACAGGGGACCGGCGAGCAGTACTTC
d_call: TRBD1
cdr3_length: 15
j_call: TRBJ2-7
clone_size: .
v_call: TRBV6-5

cdr3_aa: CASSPPSGTDTQYF
cdr3_nt: TGTGCCAGCTCACCACCTTCTGGCACAGATACGCAGTATTTT
d_call: .
cdr3_length: 14
j_call: TRBJ2-3
clone_size: .
v_call: TRBV18

cdr3_aa: CASKPSGGYYEQYF
cdr3_nt: TGTGCCAGCAAACCTAGCGGGGGCTACTACGAGCAGTACTTC
d_call: TRBD2
cdr3_length: 14
j_call: TRBJ2-7
clone_size: .
v_call: TRBV27

cdr3_aa: CASRIGGSYEQYF
cdr3_nt: TGTGCCAGCAGAATCGGGGGCTCCTACGAGCAGTACTTC
d_call: .
cdr3_length: 13
j_call: TRBJ2-7
clone_size: .
v_call: TRBV5-4

cdr3_aa: CASSVPGVGDTQYF
cdr3_nt: TGTGCCAGCAGCGTCCCGGGGGTTGGAGATACGCAGTATTTT
d_call: .
cdr3_length: 14
j_call: TRBJ2-3
clone_size: .
v_call: TRBV7-8

cdr3_aa: CAIKLAGAGEQYF
cdr3_nt: TGTGCCATTAAACTAGCGGGAGCTGGTGAGCAGTACTTC
d_call: TRBD2
cdr3_length: 13
j_call: TRBJ2-7
clone_size: once
v_call: TRBV10-3